This TCR beta chain was recorded in a study of T cell repertoires in cytomegalovirus infection. Across the whole study: HLA-B-restricted CMV epitopes that are well studied were used alongside recently identified HLA-C-restricted ones. From public TCR beta signatures came an indication of both CMV infection and matching HLA type.

MiXCR was run by TCRdb on the reads, yielding one entry per CDR3 protein. Of hundreds of thousands of distinct CDR3 sequences in the sample, about 30% were seen once. Study findings and constraints: HLA-C-restricted CMV-specific TCR beta clonotypes prevailed in the ex vivo response.

On this clonotype: What it binds is unknown.

The sample in question was cultured PBMCs, obtained from culture after CMV antigen stimulation. The sequence came from a human donor in good health (CMV status not recorded). Some clones in this sample may be carry-over from other donors' samples.

This CDR3 is CASRNDRGHGYTF. The CDR3, as DNA: TGTGCCAGCAGGAACGACAGGGGGCACGGCTACACCTTC. The V and J genes are TRBV5-3 and TRBJ1-2; 10 bases match TRBD1. TRBV5-3 is assigned to the ORF class and has an uncertain function. With 8 bases clipped from V and 8 bases from J, the junction kept 9 bases outside the gene matches. The length of the CDR3 is 13 residues.